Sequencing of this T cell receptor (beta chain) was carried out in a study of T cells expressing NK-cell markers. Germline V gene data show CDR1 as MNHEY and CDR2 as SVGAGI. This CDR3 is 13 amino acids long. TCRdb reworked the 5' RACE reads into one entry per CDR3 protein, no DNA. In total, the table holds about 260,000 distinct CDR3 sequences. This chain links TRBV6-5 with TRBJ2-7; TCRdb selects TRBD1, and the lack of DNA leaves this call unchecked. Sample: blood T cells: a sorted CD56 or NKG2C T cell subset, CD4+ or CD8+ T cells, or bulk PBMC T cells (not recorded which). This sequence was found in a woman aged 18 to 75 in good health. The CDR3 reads CASSYSIGGGQYF.